The text below deals with one T cell receptor (beta chain). It lacks a known antigen. The input lacks base qualities; no much larger clone sits a single base away. The cohort was made up of 500 to 850 healthy bone marrow donors. Cohort members were all nominally healthy when sampled, although unrecorded immune exposures were likely present. The donor tested CMV seronegative and was one of the 352 seronegative cohort members. A peripheral blood sample was provided by each donor, and peripheral blood mononuclear cells were used for TCR beta sequencing. Genomic DNA was extracted from the blood cell samples with the Qiagen DNeasy Blood Extraction Kit. The library came from the immunoSEQ multiplex PCR assay. For the multiplex PCR, a mixture combining 60 forward primers for TCR Vbeta segments and 13 reverse primers for TCR Jbeta segments was used. The CDR3 region of rearranged TCR beta genes was amplified from genomic DNA with a multiplex PCR assay. The Illumina HiSeq System was used to sequence the amplified TCR beta libraries as 87-base-pair reads. The paper's processing steps were these. In a later analysis, tens of millions of unique TCR beta chains were counted across the 650 to 700 repertoires, and around 11 million of these chains were shared by at least two donors. A nearest-neighbor algorithm error-corrected the raw reads and collapsed the reads into unique sequences, merging closely related sequences to remove PCR and sequencing errors. V, D and J gene segments were assigned by aligning CDR3 sequences to IMGT reference sequences. For a sequence to be retained, a match of at least six nucleotides to both a V gene segment and a J gene segment was required. A rearrangement counted as productive if the CDR3 had no stop codons and remained in frame with V and J, and every other rearrangement counted as non-productive. CDR3 was defined by IMGT convention, running from the second conserved V-encoded cysteine to the conserved J-encoded phenylalanine. In an earlier analysis of around 570 of the donors, sequences lacking an unambiguous match to a single V gene segment were excluded. An earlier analysis of almost 600 of the donors classified V segments as functional when productive rearrangements were above 56.7% and as segregating when the standard deviation between donors was above 5%. To diagnose cytomegalovirus status from the catalog of TCR beta chain sequences, a statistical classification framework was built. V and J gene assignment, in a later analysis, came from comparing TCR nucleotide sequences with IMGT/GENE-DB human TR gene sequences. A later analysis assigned CDR3 sequences and most-parsimonious VDJ recombination scenarios with the TCRdist pipeline. A later analysis defined each TCR beta chain by its CDR3 amino acid sequence plus V-gene family, and excluded reads lacking a unique V-gene family. As a way to deal with suspected cross-contamination and a sequencing artifact, a later analysis dropped approximately 570 nucleotide sequences that were highly shared and had low generation probability. In a later analysis, a clonal expansion index for each public chain was calculated from normalized within-repertoire ranks of inferred template counts. A later analysis computed generation probabilities with a VDJ recombination model fitted to out-of-frame rearrangements, and checked the results against IGoR. In a later analysis, hypergeometric tests were used to score TCR-TCR, TCR-HLA and TCR-CMV co-occurrence, with a repertoire-size bias correction applied to TCR pairs. In a later analysis, false discovery rates were estimated by permuting HLA or CMV assignments 20 times. In a later analysis, co-occurring TCRs were grouped with DBSCAN, and TCRdist sequence similarity was added when clustering was performed within HLA-allele-positive subsets. For co-occurrence clustering, repertoires with fewer than 30,000 or more than 120,000 public chains were excluded, along with a handful of repertoires with anomalous nucleotide sharing. TCRdb took this table from immuneACCESS and kept in-frame rearrangements with V and J called. Such tables lack part of the clones; where checked against another copy, unresolved V genes explain under half of the gap, and the rest is unexplained. The D gene and trimming were derived from the DNA, and the V and J assignments and clone size from that table. The sample has roughly 190,000 clones on record, roughly nine tenths of them singletons. The ten largest clonotypes hold 0.9% to 1.2% of the sample.

This entry is derived from a study of cytomegalovirus exposure and HLA in healthy donors listed by TCRdb under 2017. Notes on the research overall: According to an earlier analysis of 450 to 650 of the donors, 150 million to 200 million T cells yielded 100 million or so unique TCR beta sequences and approximately 280 Gb of sequence data. Class I and class II HLA loci were covered by the typing at four-digit resolution. The T cell repertoires of roughly 660 subjects were profiled by immunosequencing and related to cytomegalovirus serostatus. Around 330 gigabases of sequencing data and tens of millions of unique TCR sequences made up an early release that covered roughly 670 HLA-typed donors. Of the roughly 400 genotyped donors, 80% to 90% were placed in the genetic ancestry cluster associated with self-reported Caucasian donors. A later genetic analysis took genome-wide SNP genotypes for about 60% of the roughly 670 donors and used that subset as a discovery cohort. Typing coverage varied by locus: about 620-630 donors for A, B, C, DRB1 and DQB1; about 520 for DQA1; approximately 570 for DPA1; roughly 470 for DPB1. A later analysis re-analyzed previously published TCR beta repertoires from roughly 630 donors and added high-resolution HLA genotyping to study TCR occurrence patterns. Donor age, sex, ethnicity and CMV serostatus were compiled together with the repertoire data. Along with the approximately 700-subject first cohort, a separate validation cohort of over a hundred different subjects was used. The later analysis used no new phenotypic data to find candidate immune exposures, relying instead on TCR beta sequences and their occurrence across donors. On average, roughly 250,000 unique TCR beta nucleotide sequences were sequenced per donor among more than 350 genotyped donors of the cohort, with 15% to 20% of those sequences being non-productive. The study aimed to test whether cataloging public T cell receptors could reveal signatures of past pathogen exposure. A handful of DR-DQ haplotypes were handled as single units for association and clustering because linkage in the cohort was strong. To predict cytomegalovirus infection status, the study combined high-throughput TCR immunosequencing, statistical association of individual TCRs with disease status, and machine learning. An earlier analysis of a few hundred of the donors applied high-throughput TCR beta sequencing to assess whether each TCR beta V gene segment acted as functional or pseudogenic. All discovery cohort repertoires had been generated on a single sequencing platform.

CDR3 length: 15 amino acids, cysteine to phenylalanine. Kept here is only the CDR3 DNA, which spans 45 bases and is read in frame from base 1. After removal of 6 bases from V and 5 bases from J, the junction retains 13 bases not matched to a gene. CDR1 and CDR2 are drawn from the germline V gene: SQVTM, ANQGSEA. General study outcomes and caveats: A later analysis reported that several top co-occurrence clusters appeared linked to parvovirus B19, influenza, CMV and Epstein-Barr virus. The classifier was reported to diagnose cytomegalovirus status with high specificity and sensitivity in both the original and validation cohorts. A later genetic analysis reported fewer N-insertions in productive TCRs among donors in an Asian-associated ancestry cluster than the roughly 700-donor mean. Some IMGT-functional V segments, including TRBV6-2 and TRBV6-3, could not be told apart with the 87-base-pair reads, so those segments were excluded. Strong co-occurrence of HLA alleles, especially DR and DQ, made assigning TCR associations to individual alleles difficult. An earlier analysis of around 540 of the donors showed that most TCR beta V segments appeared in productive rearrangements either about 90% or about 30% of the time, which broadly matched IMGT annotations. For the cohort, immune exposure information was limited to CMV serostatus. Correlated functional status among segregating V segments might be attributable to linkage disequilibrium, but an unknown experimental factor could not be ruled out. According to the authors, the approach could potentially be generalized to other disease states and immunological phenotypes. The study listed 164 TCR beta chains as associated with cytomegalovirus. The cohort was sequenced for TCR beta chains only, and without alpha or paired-chain data the features that could be detected were limited. The earlier analysis of approximately 560 of the donors excluded fewer than 20 rarely observed V segments, including chromosome 9 orphons, because counts were too low. A cluster of highly shared sequence variants was judged likely to be a technical artifact of the sequencing pipeline. A later analysis found that most CMV-associated TCR beta chains appeared HLA-restricted, with HLA associations seemingly driven largely by CMV exposure. A further reported finding was that TCR beta sequences accurately predicted the HLA-A and HLA-B alleles for most subjects in the first cohort. The presence/absence analyses assumed that sequencing depth was roughly uniform across donors, and that assumption may not be true. At a false discovery rate of 0.05, a later analysis linked roughly 17,000 TCR beta sequences to specific HLA alleles. In a later analysis, TCR association rates were found to vary across HLA loci, with the most associated TCRs seen for DRB1 alleles and the fewest for HLA-C alleles. Most TCR sequences were seen in very few donors, while some public TCRs were found in many individuals. In vitro tests confirmed that a few of the cytomegalovirus-associated TCR beta chains recognize cytomegalovirus antigens. In a later analysis, HLA-associated TCR beta chains were found to be more clonally expanded and to have lower generation probabilities than equally common non-associated chains. Because some donors lacked HLA typing at each locus, the association tests relied only on the typed subset. V-gene and J-gene trimming of TCR beta chains was associated with a missense DCLRE1C variant in a later genetic analysis, and the association was replicated in an independent cohort.

The sample comprised PBMCs. The source of this sequence is a boy younger than 10 in good health and CMV-seronegative. The chain employs TRBV29-1 and TRBJ1-1, and 9 junction bases match TRBD1. DNA sequence: TGCAGCGTCTCGGGGACAGGGTTCCGTAGGACTGAAGCTTTCTTT. The resulting protein is CSVSGTGFRRTEAFF.